This record looks at one T cell receptor beta chain sequence and its context. Antigen specificity is unknown. The CDR3 is made up of 14 amino acids. V dropped 4 bases and J dropped 11 bases, with 21 bases sitting between them. Germline CDR1 SGHNT, CDR2 YYREEE (reference sequence). The entry originates in a study of Tregs in tolerant kidney transplant recipients. Across the study: Recipients received nonmyeloablative bone marrow transplants from related graft donors, with transient mixed chimerism.

Points from the study as a whole: Few patients were studied, so findings need validation in larger groups.

The assay was immunoSEQ multiplex PCR, and TCRdb's table has in-frame clones only and misses some. Of about 61,000 clones in the sample, approximately 85% are singletons; the top ten hold 2.1%. The clonotype was recovered from a human donor who received a combined kidney and bone marrow transplant. The genes are TRBV5-4 and TRBJ1-1; D gene uncertain. The sample here was Tregs from blood, taken before the transplant. Here the CDR3 DNA reads TGTGCCAGCAGCCTGGGTGGGGAGGTAAGAGGGGCTTTCTTT. Amino acids: CASSLGGEVRGAFF.